Below, one TCR beta chain is given with its context. Antigen: not known. The sample belongs to a study of cytomegalovirus exposure and HLA in healthy donors. Study-level points and caveats: According to a later analysis, donors in an Asian-associated ancestry cluster reportedly had fewer N-insertions than the roughly 720-donor mean. A later analysis found that most CMV-associated TCR beta chains appeared HLA-restricted.

60 Vbeta and 13 Jbeta primers were used in PCR. Using immunoSEQ multiplex PCR, the repertoire was profiled, and TCRdb retains in-frame clones only, with some absent. Of roughly 110,000 clones detected, about 70% appear once; the ten largest clones hold 2.8%. The sequence derives from a female donor in good health and CMV-seronegative. The sequencing sample was made of PBMCs.

CDR3 sequence: CASSILAGGFNEQFF. The CDR3 nucleotides read TGTGCCAGCAGCATACTAGCGGGAGGGTTCAATGAGCAGTTCTTC. The chain recombines TRBV13 with TRBJ2-1; the match to TRBD2 covers 13 bases. This CDR3 is built from 15 residues. V lost 5 bases to trimming and J lost 6 bases; unmatched junction nucleotides: 4. Germline CDR1 and CDR2: PRHDT and FYEKMQ (reference sequence).